This entry features one T cell receptor beta chain sequence. One Seattle source followed patients from active infection through their disease course. V shed 4 bases and J shed 2 bases, with 11 bases lying between them. Germline V lookup: CDR1 LGHDT, CDR2 YNNKEL (reference sequence). The CDR3 loop spans 14 amino acids. Original handling: Reference gene primer amplification in the assay estimated nucleated cell counts. Profiled with immunoSEQ multiplex PCR; TCRdb holds only in-frame clones, not every one. That table furnishes V, J and clone size, whereas the DNA furnished D and trimming. This repertoire shows about 300,000 clones, about 90% found once; its top ten account for approximately 2%. This record belongs to a study of blood T cell repertoires in COVID-19. Overall study context: The United States, Italy and Spain supplied acute and convalescent COVID-19 samples. PBMCs, B-cell-depleted T cells, or T cells were the source of the cDNA or gDNA that made up the material.

This receptor was obtained from a woman aged 25 to 39 with COVID-19, enrolled during active disease. Material for sequencing was peripheral blood. This chain uses TRBV3-1 (or the pseudogene TRBV3-2) with TRBJ1-1; D gene uncertain. The CDR3 nucleotides are TGTGCCAGCAGCCTTAGTGGAGTAAACACTGAAGCTTTCTTT. Translating gives CASSLSGVNTEAFF.